The 19 T cell receptor beta chains reported below all come from one sample, sequenced in a study of cytomegalovirus exposure and HLA in healthy donors. Amplification used 60 Vbeta primers and 13 Jbeta primers. Generated by immunoSEQ multiplex PCR, the TCRdb table keeps only in-frame clones and is missing some. This sample lists 150,000 to 200,000 clones; its ten largest clones have 2% to 2.5%. The specimen sequenced was PBMCs. The origin of the receptors is a man aged 25 to 40 in good health and CMV-seronegative.

The chain combines TRBV5-1 with TRBJ1-4; possible D gene TRBD1, 6 bases. With 6 bases removed from V and 6 bases from J, the gap between germline ends came to 24 bases. CDR1 is SGHRS and CDR2 is YFSETQ in the germline V gene. The CDR3 runs to 17 residues. CDR3 in amino acids: CASNSGQGRMGYEKLFF. In DNA, the CDR3 is TGCGCCAGCAATTCAGGTCAGGGGAGAATGGGATATGAAAAACTGTTTTTT.

The chain has TRBV29-1 and TRBJ2-1; 9 nucleotides agree with TRBD1. The CDR3 spans 15 residues. V shed 6 bases, J shed 4 bases, and the junction held 10 bases outside the gene matches. Germline V lookup: CDR1 SQVTM, CDR2 ANQGSEA. As DNA, the CDR3 is TGCAGCGTCGACAGGGGGACGGGATTATACAATGAGCAGTTCTTC. This codes for CSVDRGTGLYNEQFF.

The rearrangement links TRBV11-2 to TRBJ1-1; 11 bases are a match to TRBD1. Germline values: CDR1 SGHAT, CDR2 FQNNGV. With 3 bases clipped from V and 2 bases from J, the junction kept 11 bases outside the gene matches. The CDR3 is made up of 18 amino acids. This chain's CDR3 is CASSFSWTGGSSNTEAFF. CDR3 DNA: TGTGCCAGCAGCTTTAGTTGGACAGGGGGCTCAAGTAACACTGAAGCTTTCTTT.

The genes are TRBV28 and TRBJ1-1, with TRBD1 as a possible D gene (5 bases). V lost 1 base and J 3 bases, leaving 9 bases between the germline ends. Per germline, CDR1 MDHEN and CDR2 SYDVKM. There are 14 residues in the CDR3. The CDR3 DNA sequence: TGTGCCAGCAGTTTATATTGGGGGGACACTGAAGCTTTCTTT. Translating gives CASSLYWGDTEAFF.

In DNA, the CDR3 is TGTGCCAGCACCGTAGACAGCGCCTTTTACGAGCAGTACTTC. Encoded protein: CASTVDSAFYEQYF. This rearrangement joins TRBV6-1 to TRBJ2-7; perhaps TRBD1 as D (5 bases). Trimming pared 7 bases from V and 4 bases from J, leaving 17 bases between. CDR1 MNHNS and CDR2 SASEGT come from the germline V gene. The CDR3 length is 14 residues.

V and J are TRBV5-5 and TRBJ2-7; 8 nucleotides line up with TRBD2. Germline CDR1 and CDR2: SGHKS and YYEKEE (reference sequence). The CDR3 totals 15 residues. V was clipped by 0 bases and J by 0 bases; unmatched bases: 2. The CDR3 DNA follows: TGTGCCAGCAGCTTGGGACTAGCGAACTCCTACGAGCAGTACTTC. Encoded protein: CASSLGLANSYEQYF.

The CDR3 region is CASSLTTGPQETQYF. Here the CDR3 DNA reads TGTGCCAGCAGCTTAACCACAGGGCCCCAAGAGACCCAGTACTTC. The chain uses TRBV5-4 and TRBJ2-5, with a possible D match to TRBD1 (6 bases). V lost 2 bases, J lost 1 base, and 12 bases lay in between. The CDR3 sequence is 15 residues long. From germline, CDR1 is SGHNT and CDR2 YYREEE (reference sequence).

The CDR3 coding sequence is TGTGCCAGCAGTGGACTAGCGGGGAACTACAATGAGCAGTTCTTC. Amino acid sequence: CASSGLAGNYNEQFF. The chain joins TRBV27 to TRBJ2-1; 12 bases match TRBD2. The V gene end was trimmed by 5 bases and the J gene end by 3 bases; junction bases not matched to a gene: 2. Per the germline V gene, CDR1 is MNHEY and CDR2 is SMNVEV (reference sequence). This CDR3 spans 15 amino acids.

The chain carries TRBV5-1 and TRBJ2-4, with 8 bases aligning to TRBD2. The CDR3 totals 15 residues. In germline, CDR1 is SGHRS, CDR2 YFSETQ. V gave up 6 bases and J gave up 9 bases; unmatched junction bases: 14. The CDR3: CASTPTSASQSIQYF. The CDR3 DNA follows: TGCGCCAGCACGCCGACTAGCGCCTCTCAAAGCATTCAGTACTTC.

V gene TRBV6-5 combines with J gene TRBJ2-7; tentatively, D is TRBD2 (5 bases). The V end was cut by 5 bases, the J end by 3 bases, with 8 bases between. Germline V gene lookup returns CDR1 MNHEY and CDR2 SVGAGI. This CDR3 spans 12 amino acids. This CDR3 is CASSPSGYEQYF. The CDR3 DNA reads TGTGCCAGCAGTCCCAGCGGCTACGAGCAGTACTTC.

This sequence joins TRBV9 and TRBJ1-4; 8 bases match TRBD1. The CDR3 is 14 residues long. V was pared by 6 bases and J by 4 bases, with 5 bases of the junction left unmatched. The germline CDR1 and CDR2 sequences are SGDLS and YYNGEE. This CDR3 is CASTRDRGNEKLFF. As DNA, the CDR3 is TGTGCCAGCACCCGAGACAGGGGTAATGAAAAACTGTTTTTT.

This chain links TRBV10-3 with TRBJ1-3; D is uncertain. Germline CDR1 and CDR2: ENHRY and SYGVKD. Between the trimmed V and J ends, which lost 9 bases and 0 bases, there was a span of 6 bases. This CDR3 has 12 residues. CDR3 coding DNA: TGTGCCATTACTCGCTCTGGAAACACCATATATTTT. Residues: CAITRSGNTIYF.

The J gene is TRBJ2-7, the V gene TRBV15; perhaps TRBD2 as D (6 bases). Trimming took 0 bases from V and 6 from J, leaving 12 bases between them. The CDR3 runs to 14 residues. Germline assignment: CDR1 LNHNV and CDR2 YYDKDF (reference sequence). CDR3 bases: TGTGCCACCAGCAGAGATCGGGGGAGCCGCGAGCAGTACTTC. This gives the protein CATSRDRGSREQYF.

The chain recombines TRBV7-2 with TRBJ1-5, with D possibly TRBD1 on 6 matching bases. The germline V gene has CDR1 SGHTA and CDR2 FQGNSA. This CDR3 region has 14 residues. The V end was cut by 5 bases, the J end by 9 bases, with 17 bases between. In DNA form, the CDR3 reads TGTGCCAGCAGCCCCGAAGGGGGAATTCGGCCCCAGCATTTT. Translation gives CASSPEGGIRPQHF.

The rearrangement uses TRBV28 and TRBJ1-1; no firm D call. The germline V gene has CDR1 MDHEN and CDR2 SYDVKM. The CDR3 covers 13 residues. V was pared by 6 bases and J by 3 bases, with 11 bases between. The CDR3 DNA reads TGTGCCAGCAGCCGTCTCCGGGACACTGAAGCTTTCTTT. Its protein product is CASSRLRDTEAFF.

The V and J genes are TRBV2 and TRBJ2-7; D perhaps matches TRBD1 (6 bases). There are 14 residues in the CDR3. Deletions cut 4 bases from V and 1 base from J, with 11 bases between. Germline lookup yields CDR1 SNHLY and CDR2 FYNNEI. The CDR3: CASSGGGQSYEQYF. CDR3 nucleotide sequence: TGTGCCAGCAGTGGAGGCGGACAGTCCTACGAGCAGTACTTC.

The chain carries TRBV10-1 and TRBJ1-2; D not certain. The CDR3 has 13 amino acids. Germline lookup yields CDR1 WNHNN and CDR2 SYGVQD (reference sequence). V was shortened by 0 bases and J by 6 bases, with 8 bases between the two germline ends. The CDR3 sequence is CASSESRGNGYTF. The CDR3 coding sequence is TGCGCCAGCAGTGAGTCGAGAGGGAATGGCTACACCTTC.

As for this clone: This sample includes further DNA sequences coding for the same CDR3. The rearrangement joins TRBV7-9 to TRBJ2-1; TRBD2 matches at 9 bases. Germline V gene lookup returns CDR1 SEHNR and CDR2 FQNEAQ (reference sequence). Trimming cost V 5 bases and J 4 bases; bases outside gene matches: 9. This CDR3 has 16 amino acids. The CDR3 DNA is TGTGCCAGCAGCCTTTCCCTAGCGGGGTCTTACAATGAGCAGTTCTTC. Amino acid sequence: CASSLSLAGSYNEQFF.

The V and J genes are TRBV5-1 and TRBJ2-1, with D possibly TRBD2 on 6 matching bases. CDR3 length: 15 residues. V gave up 2 bases and J gave up 8 bases, with 17 bases separating them. Looked up from germline, CDR1 is SGHRS and CDR2 is YFSETQ. Here the CDR3 reads CASSFSSASVDEQFF. CDR3 sequence (DNA): TGCGCCAGCAGCTTTTCTAGCGCCTCCGTCGATGAGCAGTTCTTC.